Presented here are 32 T cell receptor beta chains from one specimen sequenced in a study of shared clonotypes between healthy human individuals. Measured with immunoSEQ multiplex PCR; TCRdb has only the in-frame clones, and not every one. This sample has some 2 million clones, with roughly 96% found just once. The sample was naive CD4+ T cells sorted from blood. Subset meaning: CD45RA+ positively selected. These receptors all stem from a man aged 18 to 30 in good health.

The chain joins TRBV29-1 to TRBJ1-5, with a tentative D call TRBD1 (6 bases). The CDR3 runs 12 residues. The V end was cut by 8 bases, the J end by 7 bases, with 15 bases between. Germline V CDR1 and CDR2: SQVTM, ANQGSEA. CDR3 sequence reads: CSIQGDGQPQHF. CDR3 sequence (DNA): TGCAGCATACAGGGTGATGGGCAGCCCCAGCATTTT.

V is TRBV13 and J is TRBJ2-2, with 7 positions matching TRBD1. The germline V gene has CDR1 PRHDT and CDR2 FYEKMQ (reference sequence). With V trimmed by 7 bases and J by 1 base, 12 bases remained unmatched. The CDR3 sequence is 17 residues long. The DNA for the CDR3 is TGTGCCAGCATTAAAGTCTCGGGACAGAAGAACACCGGGGAGCTGTTTTTT. Protein product: CASIKVSGQKNTGELFF.

The chain has TRBV4-3 and TRBJ2-7; 9 bases are shared with TRBD2. The V and J ends lost 4 bases and 7 bases, in that order; junction bases with no gene match: 11. CDR1 LGHNA and CDR2 YSLEER come from the germline V gene. This CDR3 has 15 amino acids. CDR3 coding DNA: TGCGCCAGCAGCCCAGGGGCTAGCGGGATCGATGAGCAGTACTTC. Protein sequence: CASSPGASGIDEQYF.

The genes are TRBV2 and TRBJ2-7; D gene ambiguous. CDR1 and CDR2 from the germline V gene are SNHLY and FYNNEI. This CDR3 spans 14 amino acids. V shed 3 bases and J shed 2 bases, with 11 bases lying between them. CDR3 in amino acids: CASSDQGQTYEQYF. CDR3 nucleotides: TGTGCCAGCAGTGATCAAGGCCAAACCTACGAGCAGTACTTC.

As regards this clone: Its ends do not fully match the called genes, so a read error is possible. J is TRBJ2-4 and V is TRBV6-5, with TRBD2 matching 7 bases. Looked up from germline, CDR1 is MNHEY and CDR2 is SVGAGI. The CDR3 is made up of 10 amino acids. CDR3 region: CASSGGGWDF. The CDR3 bases are TGTGCCAGCAGTGGGGGGGGATGGGACTTC.

The V gene is TRBV5-1, the J gene TRBJ2-7; D possibly corresponds to TRBD1 (5 bases). The CDR3 is 13 residues long. The V gene's germline CDR1 is SGHRS and CDR2 YFSETQ. Trimming took 4 bases from V and 2 from J, leaving 10 bases between them. The chain's CDR3 is CASSVDIPYEQYF. The CDR3 region has the DNA TGCGCCAGCAGCGTGGACATCCCCTACGAGCAGTACTTC.

This chain links TRBV7-9 with TRBJ2-7; D is ambiguous. This CDR3 is built from 13 residues. V lost 2 bases, J lost 3 bases, and 8 bases lay in between. CDR1 is SEHNR, CDR2 FQNEAQ, per germline (reference sequence). The CDR3 nucleotides read TGTGCCAGCAGCTTAAACAGCATCTACGAGCAGTACTTC. It is translated as CASSLNSIYEQYF.

The chain combines TRBV11-2 with TRBJ2-7, with TRBD1 matching 12 bases. Germline CDR1 SGHAT, CDR2 FQNNGV. Germline trimming cut 7 bases from V and 2 bases from J; bases unmatched to any gene: 12. The CDR3 totals 17 residues. The DNA of the CDR3 is TGTGCCAGCAACTCCGCGGGGACAGGGGGCAGCCCCTACGAGCAGTACTTC. Protein: CASNSAGTGGSPYEQYF.

CDR3 protein: CASSYSSLSNEQFF. In DNA, the CDR3 is TGTGCCAGCAGTTACTCGAGCCTCTCCAATGAGCAGTTCTTC. The chain employs TRBV6-5 and TRBJ2-1; no clear D. The CDR3 length is 14 residues. Between the trimmed V and J ends, which lost 0 bases and 6 bases, there was a span of 9 bases. Per the germline V gene, CDR1 is MNHEY and CDR2 is SVGAGI.

The chain couples TRBV7-9 to TRBJ1-4; no clear D. The CDR3 runs 15 residues. Germline CDR1 is SEHNR and CDR2 is FQNEAQ (reference sequence). Trimming took 5 bases from V and 8 from J, leaving 18 bases between them. The CDR3 region has the DNA TGTGCCAGCAGCCGCAAAGCCGGACTACGGGAAAAACTGTTTTTT. It encodes CASSRKAGLREKLFF.

This clone occurred once. This may be a read error: a much more frequent sequence differs by one nucleotide. The chain links TRBV6-5 to TRBJ1-5; D ambiguous. V was shortened by 2 bases and J by 2 bases, with 7 bases between the two germline ends. The germline gives CDR1 MNHEY, CDR2 SVGAGI. The length of the CDR3 is 14 residues. The CDR3 DNA is TGTGCCAGCAGTTACCAGGCTGGCAATCAGCCCCAGCATTTT. Encoded protein: CASSYQAGNQPQHF.

The chain employs TRBV29-1 and TRBJ2-1; D gene ambiguous. Germline V gene sequence: CDR1 SQVTM, CDR2 ANQGSEA. The CDR3 covers 13 residues. V gave up 4 bases and J gave up 0 bases, with 7 bases separating them. For the CDR3, the DNA is TGCAGCGTTGTTTGGAGCTCCTACAATGAGCAGTTCTTC. This encodes CSVVWSSYNEQFF.

The chain uses TRBV6-5 and TRBJ1-1, with 10 nucleotides matching TRBD1. Per germline, CDR1 MNHEY and CDR2 SVGAGI. This CDR3 has 14 amino acids. With 7 bases clipped from V and 3 bases from J, the junction kept 5 bases outside the gene matches. The CDR3 sequence is CASTRDRGYTEAFF. The DNA of the CDR3 is TGTGCCAGCACCCGGGACAGGGGATACACTGAAGCTTTCTTT.

The rearrangement links TRBV7-9 to TRBJ1-5, with D possibly matching TRBD1 (5 bases). This CDR3 has 16 amino acids. Trimming removed 2 bases at V and 2 bases at J, with 13 bases between. Germline assignment: CDR1 SEHNR and CDR2 FQNEAQ (reference sequence). This CDR3 is CASSLSGQGGNQPQHF. The CDR3 bases are TGTGCCAGCAGCTTAAGCGGTCAGGGTGGCAATCAGCCCCAGCATTTT.

V usage is TRBV4-1 and J usage is TRBJ1-1; D call uncertain. Trimming took 0 bases from V and 0 from J, leaving 11 bases between them. Looked up from germline, CDR1 is MGHRA and CDR2 is YSYEKL. The CDR3 runs to 16 residues. CDR3 DNA sequence: TGCGCCAGCAGCCAAGATTTAGCAGCCCTGAACACTGAAGCTTTCTTT. Translated: CASSQDLAALNTEAFF.

The chain recombines TRBV30 with TRBJ2-1, with D possibly TRBD2 on 5 matching bases. This CDR3 is built from 13 residues. V was cut by 0 bases and J by 10 bases, with 13 bases left in between. Per the germline V gene, CDR1 is GTSNPN and CDR2 is SVGIG (reference sequence). CDR3 region: CAWSVRASNEQFF. In DNA form, the CDR3 reads TGTGCCTGGAGTGTACGGGCTAGCAACGAGCAGTTCTTC. Full variable domain (rest looked up from reference TRBV30 and TRBJ2-1): SQTIHQWPATLVQPVGSPLSLECTVEGTSNPNLYWYRQAAGRGLQLLFYSVGIGQISSEVPQNLSASRPQDRQFILSSKKLLLSDSGFYLCAWSVRASNEQFFGPGTRLTVL.

This sequence joins TRBV10-3 and TRBJ2-2; D may be TRBD1 (5 bases). The V end lost 3 bases, the J end lost 3 bases, and 11 bases lay between the germline ends. Looked up from germline, CDR1 is ENHRY and CDR2 is SYGVKD. The CDR3 runs 15 residues. The CDR3 here is CAISDPGHYTGELFF. The CDR3 coding sequence is TGTGCCATCAGTGACCCCGGACATTACACCGGGGAGCTGTTTTTT.

The gene calls are TRBV19 and TRBJ2-3; D unclear. CDR1 is LNHDA, CDR2 SQIVND, per germline (reference sequence). CDR3 length equals 14 residues. The V end was cut by 7 bases, the J end by 5 bases, with 16 bases between. As DNA, the CDR3 is TGTGCCAGTAACGGTGGCTGGCTGGGAGATACGCAGTATTTT. Translating gives CASNGGWLGDTQYF. The complete variable domain, with remaining parts taken from reference TRBV19 and TRBJ2-3, reads DGGITQSPKYLFRKEGQNVTLSCEQNLNHDAMYWYRQDPGQGLRLIYYSQIVNDFQKGDIAEGYSVSREKKESFPLTVTSAQKNPTAFYLCASNGGWLGDTQYFGPGTRLTVL.

The V call is TRBV2, the J call TRBJ1-6; the D gene is possibly TRBD1 (5 bases). V lost 3 bases, J lost 17 bases, and 14 bases lay in between. This CDR3 region has 12 residues. From germline, CDR1 is SNHLY and CDR2 FYNNEI. CDR3 coding DNA: TGTGCCAGCAGTGAGGAGGGGCACGGTATCCACTTT. Its translation: CASSEEGHGIHF. Full variable domain (outside the CDR3, taken from reference TRBV2 and TRBJ1-6): EPEVTQTPSHQVTQMGQEVILRCVPISNHLYFYWYRQILGQKVEFLVSFYNNEISEKSEIFDDQFSVERPDGSNFTLKIRSTKLEDSAMYFCASSEEGHGIHFGNGTRLTVT.

This clone has just one count. The V and J genes are TRBV5-5 and TRBJ2-2; 7 nucleotides agree with TRBD1. Germline CDR1 is SGHKS and CDR2 is YYEKEE (reference sequence). The ends lost 4 bases at V and 4 bases at J; junction bases unmatched: 7. This CDR3 region has 15 residues. CDR3 sequence: CASSTLTGPTGELFF. Here the CDR3 DNA reads TGTGCCAGCAGCACTCTGACAGGGCCCACCGGGGAGCTGTTTTTT.

CDR3 amino acids: CSVSETGAPDTQYF. The CDR3 coding sequence is TGCAGCGTTTCAGAGACAGGGGCTCCAGATACGCAGTATTTT. The chain is built from TRBV29-1 and TRBJ2-3; TRBD1 agrees at 8 bases. V trimming: 5 bases; J trimming: 4 bases; junction bases outside the gene matches: 8. Germline values: CDR1 SQVTM, CDR2 ANQGSEA. CDR3 length equals 14 residues.

V usage is TRBV4-1 and J usage is TRBJ1-3; unclear D gene. This CDR3 spans 13 amino acids. Per germline, CDR1 MGHRA and CDR2 YSYEKL. Trimming shortened V by 2 bases and J by 4 bases, and 6 bases separated the two germline ends. The CDR3, as DNA: TGCGCCAGCAGCCAACAACAGGGAAACACCATATATTTT. As protein: CASSQQQGNTIYF.

V is TRBV6-6 and J is TRBJ1-2; D possibly corresponds to TRBD1 (6 bases). This CDR3 is 10 amino acids long. CDR1 MNHNY and CDR2 SVGAGI come from the germline V gene (reference sequence). Trimming shortened V by 8 bases and J by 8 bases, and 9 bases separated the two germline ends. In nucleotides, the CDR3 is TGTGCCAGCGGACAGCAGGGCTACACCTTC. Translated: CASGQQGYTF.

This rearrangement joins TRBV11-2 to TRBJ1-5, with unresolved D. In germline, CDR1 is SGHAT, CDR2 FQNNGV. The CDR3 runs 13 residues. V shed 3 bases and J shed 1 base, with 4 bases lying between them. The CDR3 here is CASSFPSNQPQHF. CDR3 in DNA: TGTGCCAGCAGCTTCCCAAGCAATCAGCCCCAGCATTTT. The full variable domain, rest sourced from reference TRBV11-2 and TRBJ1-5, is EAGVAQSPRYKIIEKRQSVAFWCNPISGHATLYWYQQILGQGPKLLIQFQNNGVVDDSQLPKDRFSAERLKGVDSTLKIQPAKLEDSAVYLCASSFPSNQPQHFGDGTRLSIL.

The rearrangement joins TRBV5-3 to TRBJ2-5; TRBD2 matches 15 bases. TRBV5-3 is recorded as an ORF, its role being uncertain. The J segment lost 4 bases and the V segment lost 3 bases, leaving 1 base of the junction unmatched. The CDR3 loop spans 15 amino acids. Written as DNA, the CDR3 is TGTGCCAGAAGCTGGGGACTAGCGGGGGGAGAGACCCAGTACTTC. This codes for CARSWGLAGGETQYF.

The genes are TRBV21-1 and TRBJ2-3; the table's D call TRBD2 went unverified against the DNA. TRBV21-1 is a recognized pseudogene. The CDR3 loop spans 16 amino acids. CDR3 bases: TGTGCCAGCAGCAAATGGCGGGGCCCATACACAGATACGCAGTATTTT. This sequence encodes CASSKWRGPYTDTQYF.

Worth noting for this clone: Other DNA sequences in this specimen translate into the identical CDR3. As DNA, the CDR3 is TGTGCCAGCAGCGTCACCTACGAGCAGTACTTC. This sequence encodes CASSVTYEQYF. V is TRBV6-1 and J is TRBJ2-7, with D hard to call. Per the germline V gene, CDR1 is MNHNS and CDR2 is SASEGT. Trimming left V 6 bases short and J 2 bases short, with 5 bases between. There are 11 residues in the CDR3.

J is TRBJ2-7 and V is TRBV5-1; possibly TRBD1 for D (6 bases). The CDR3 is 14 amino acids. V was pared by 3 bases and J by 12 bases, with 22 bases between. Germline V gives CDR1 SGHRS, CDR2 YFSETQ. DNA for the CDR3: TGCGCCAGCAGCTCCGGGCAAGAGGACAGCCGTCGGTACTTC. Translating gives CASSSGQEDSRRYF.

This chain links TRBV6-7 with TRBJ1-2, with unresolved D. TRBV6-7 is designated an ORF whose function remains uncertain. The V end lost 0 bases, the J end lost 2 bases, and 10 bases lay between the germline ends. This CDR3 region has 15 residues. The CDR3, as DNA: TGTGCCAGCAGTTACTCGACCGTACACAACTATGGCTACACCTTC. It translates to CASSYSTVHNYGYTF.

This clone is a singleton in its sample. This chain connects TRBV7-2 to TRBJ2-2; D is unclear. There are 15 residues in the CDR3. Germline assignment: CDR1 SGHTA and CDR2 FQGNSA. V lost 1 base to trimming and J lost 5 bases, with 11 bases between them. This CDR3 reads CASSLEGSVTGELFF. CDR3 nucleotides: TGTGCCAGCAGCTTAGAAGGATCCGTAACCGGGGAGCTGTTTTTT.

The chain is built from TRBV6-6 and TRBJ2-7; D may be TRBD1 (5 bases). From germline, CDR1 is MNHNY and CDR2 SVGAGI (reference sequence). The CDR3 is 15 amino acids. Trimming shortened V by 5 bases and J by 6 bases, and 20 bases separated the two germline ends. The CDR3 protein is CASSLRSPGIAEQYF. CDR3 nucleotides: TGTGCCAGCAGTCTTAGATCTCCAGGGATCGCCGAGCAGTACTTC.

The chain links TRBV27 to TRBJ1-5; D ambiguous. Trimming took off 6 bases at V and 0 bases at J, with 9 bases between the two ends. Germline V lookup: CDR1 MNHEY, CDR2 SMNVEV (reference sequence). The CDR3 is 14 amino acids. The CDR3 loop is CASSKFGSNQPQHF. The CDR3 nucleotides read TGTGCCAGCAGCAAATTCGGTAGCAATCAGCCCCAGCATTTT.